This TCR beta chain derives from a study of tumor-infiltrating lymphocytes in primary liver carcinoma. Study-wide findings and caveats: When set against blood, tumors had a significantly higher top-250-clone fraction (p = 0.039). Tumor-blood pairs (like tumor-adjacent pairs) overlapped less than tumor region pairs did.

Trimming took 4 bases from V and 4 from J, leaving 25 bases between them. The CDR3 contains 18 residues. CDR1 is LGHNA, CDR2 YNFKEQ, per germline. The input was roughly 0.5 ug total RNA; TCR beta cDNA was made from it with a constant-region primer. Libraries for TCR beta were built through three nested multiplex PCR rounds, which together made up a slightly modified ARM-PCR procedure. The opening two PCR rounds, around 11 cycles each, paired TRBV1-TRBV30 forward primers with a C-beta reverse primer. TCRdb itself ran the multiplex PCR reads through MiXCR, one entry per CDR3 protein. The sample holds roughly 190,000 distinct CDR3 sequences, around four fifths seen once. Comments on this clonotype: The antigen is not known.

The study co-extracted DNA and RNA from 20-30 mg of unsorted bulk tissue. The clonotype was recovered from a man between 35 and 55 years old with primary liver carcinoma and hepatitis B virus infection. The specimen sequenced was tumor tissue from primary liver carcinoma. The chain links TRBV4-2 to TRBJ2-5; a weak D match, TRBD2 (6 bases). The CDR3 DNA is TGTGCCAGCAGCCGAGATCTGATGGGAGGACCGACTTTAGAGACCCAGTACTTC. It encodes CASSRDLMGGPTLETQYF.